A single sample gave rise to the 5 T cell receptor beta chains below, sequenced in a study of CD8+ T cells in alopecia areata. Specified treatment: oral pan-JAK inhibitor, 5-10 mg twice daily. It was cDNA, reverse transcribed from extracted RNA, that served as the sequencing template. Only in-frame clones appear in the TCRdb table, and some are missing; sequencing was by immunoSEQ multiplex PCR. The sample consists of fewer than 250,000 clones, 55% to 70% of them appearing once. Sequenced material: CD4+ T cells sorted from blood, taken at week 4, from a patient treated with tofacitinib. The receptors stem from a human donor with alopecia areata.

The chain has TRBV29-1 and TRBJ2-7; D may be TRBD1 (5 bases). Trimming stripped 4 bases from V and 2 bases from J, with 12 bases between. The CDR3 totals 13 residues. CDR1 is SQVTM and CDR2 is ANQGSEA in the germline V gene. CDR3 nucleotides: TGCAGCGTTGGGGCAGGGCAAACCTACGAGCAGTACTTC. Translating gives CSVGAGQTYEQYF.

V and J are TRBV9 and TRBJ2-4; D perhaps matches TRBD1 (6 bases). The germline gives CDR1 SGDLS, CDR2 YYNGEE. CDR3 length equals 12 residues. Trimming took off 4 bases at V and 11 bases at J, with 13 bases between the two ends. The CDR3: CASSTLTGFQYF. CDR3 DNA sequence: TGTGCCAGCAGCACCTTAACAGGGTTTCAGTACTTC. Combining the CDR3 with reference TRBV9 and TRBJ2-4 gives the whole variable domain DSGVTQTPKHLITATGQRVTLRCSPRSGDLSVYWYQQSLDQGLQFLIQYYNGEERAKGNILERFSAQQFPDLHSELNLSSLELGDSALYFCASSTLTGFQYFGAGTRLSVL.

The V call is TRBV11-2, the J call TRBJ2-2; 7 bases are shared with TRBD1. V lost 2 bases, J lost 8 bases, and 8 bases stayed unmatched. In germline, CDR1 is SGHAT, CDR2 FQNNGV. There are 15 residues in the CDR3. The CDR3 loop is CASSLNRQGAGELFF. The CDR3, as DNA: TGTGCCAGCAGCTTAAATCGACAGGGAGCGGGGGAGCTGTTTTTT.

The CDR3 DNA reads as TGTGCCAGCACTCGGACATCTAACACCGGGGAGCTGTTTTTT. It specifies CASTRTSNTGELFF. The rearrangement links TRBV7-9 to TRBJ2-2; possible D gene TRBD1, 5 bases. The CDR3 covers 14 residues. V was shortened by 7 bases and J by 2 bases, with 11 bases between the two germline ends. CDR1 is SEHNR, CDR2 FQNEAQ, per germline (reference sequence).

This clone was counted a single time. CDR3 bases: TGTGCCAGCAGCCCAGCTAGCGGTGGGAAAGATACGCAGTATTTT. It translates to CASSPASGGKDTQYF. The genes are TRBV7-2 and TRBJ2-3; TRBD2 matches at 7 bases. Trimming removed 5 bases from V and 5 bases from J; junction bases left unmatched: 10. The length of the CDR3 is 15 residues. The V gene's germline CDR1 is SGHTA and CDR2 FQGNSA.